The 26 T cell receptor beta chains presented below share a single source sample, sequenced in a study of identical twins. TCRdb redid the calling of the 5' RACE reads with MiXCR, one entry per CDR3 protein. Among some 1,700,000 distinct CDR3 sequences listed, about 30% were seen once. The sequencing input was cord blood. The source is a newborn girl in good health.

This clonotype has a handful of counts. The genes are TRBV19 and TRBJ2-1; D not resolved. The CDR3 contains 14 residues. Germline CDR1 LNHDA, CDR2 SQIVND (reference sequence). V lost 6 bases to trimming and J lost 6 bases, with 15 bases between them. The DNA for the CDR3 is TGTGCCAGTAGCATTAGGACCACCTCCAATGAGCAGTTCTTC. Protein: CASSIRTTSNEQFF. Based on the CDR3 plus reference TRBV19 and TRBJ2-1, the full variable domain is DGGITQSPKYLFRKEGQNVTLSCEQNLNHDAMYWYRQDPGQGLRLIYYSQIVNDFQKGDIAEGYSVSREKKESFPLTVTSAQKNPTAFYLCASSIRTTSNEQFFGPGTRLTVL.

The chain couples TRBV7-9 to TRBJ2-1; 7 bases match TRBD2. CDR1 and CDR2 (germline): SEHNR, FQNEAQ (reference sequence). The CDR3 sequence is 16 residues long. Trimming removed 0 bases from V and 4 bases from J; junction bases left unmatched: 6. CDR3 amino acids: CASSLAFRGEYNEQFF. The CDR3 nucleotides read TGTGCCAGCAGCTTAGCCTTTCGGGGGGAATACAATGAGCAGTTCTTC.

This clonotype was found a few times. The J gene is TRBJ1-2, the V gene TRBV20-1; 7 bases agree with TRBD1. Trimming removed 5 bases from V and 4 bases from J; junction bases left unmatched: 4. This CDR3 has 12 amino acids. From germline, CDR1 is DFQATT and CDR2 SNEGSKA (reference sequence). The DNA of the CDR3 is TGCAGTGCTCCGGGACAGAGCTATGGCTACACCTTC. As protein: CSAPGQSYGYTF.

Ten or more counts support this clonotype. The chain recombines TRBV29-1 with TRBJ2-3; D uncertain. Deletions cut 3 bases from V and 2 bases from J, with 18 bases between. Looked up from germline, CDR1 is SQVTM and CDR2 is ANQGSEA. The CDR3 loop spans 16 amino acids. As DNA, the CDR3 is TGCAGCGTTGATCCCAGACAATGGACCCACACAGATACGCAGTATTTT. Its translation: CSVDPRQWTHTDTQYF.

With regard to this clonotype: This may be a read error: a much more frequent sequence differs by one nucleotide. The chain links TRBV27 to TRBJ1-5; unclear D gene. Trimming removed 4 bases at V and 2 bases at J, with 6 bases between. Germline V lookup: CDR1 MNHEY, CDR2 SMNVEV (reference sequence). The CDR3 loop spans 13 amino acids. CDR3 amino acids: CASSWEGNQPQHF. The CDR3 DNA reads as TGTGCCAGCAGTTGGGAGGGCAATCAGCCCCAGCATTTT.

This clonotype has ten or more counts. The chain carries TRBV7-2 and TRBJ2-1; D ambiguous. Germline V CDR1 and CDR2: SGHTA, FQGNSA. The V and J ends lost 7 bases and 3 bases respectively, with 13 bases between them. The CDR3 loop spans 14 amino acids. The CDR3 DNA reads TGTGCCAGCAACCCCCGGACGTACTACAATGAGCAGTTCTTC. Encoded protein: CASNPRTYYNEQFF.

The CDR3 loop reads CASSLKAMNTEAFF. For the CDR3, the DNA is TGCGCCAGCAGCTTGAAGGCGATGAACACTGAAGCTTTCTTT. The rearrangement joins TRBV5-1 to TRBJ1-1; D ambiguous. Germline-derived CDR1 and CDR2 are SGHRS and YFSETQ. The CDR3 is 14 residues long. Trimming stripped 1 base from V and 0 bases from J, with 7 bases between.

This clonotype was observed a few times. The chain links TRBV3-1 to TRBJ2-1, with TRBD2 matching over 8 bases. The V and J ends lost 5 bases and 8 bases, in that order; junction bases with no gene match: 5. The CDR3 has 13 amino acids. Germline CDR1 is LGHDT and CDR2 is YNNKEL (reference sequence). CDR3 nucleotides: TGTGCCAGCAGCGCTAGCGGGCGGGATGAGCAGTTCTTC. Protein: CASSASGRDEQFF.

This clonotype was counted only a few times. CDR3: CASSLVQDSITQYF. The CDR3 nucleotides read TGTGCCAGCAGCTTGGTACAGGACAGCATTACGCAGTATTTT. The chain joins TRBV11-1 to TRBJ2-3, with D possibly matching TRBD1 (6 bases). The length of the CDR3 is 14 residues. V shed 3 bases and J shed 8 bases, with 15 bases lying between them. Looked up from germline, CDR1 is SGHAT and CDR2 is FQDESV (reference sequence).

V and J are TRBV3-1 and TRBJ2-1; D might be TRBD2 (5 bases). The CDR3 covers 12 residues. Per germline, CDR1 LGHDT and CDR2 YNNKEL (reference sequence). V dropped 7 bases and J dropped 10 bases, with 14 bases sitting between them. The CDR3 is CASNRGGGEQFF. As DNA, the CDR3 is TGTGCCAGCAACCGTGGTGGCGGGGAGCAGTTCTTC.

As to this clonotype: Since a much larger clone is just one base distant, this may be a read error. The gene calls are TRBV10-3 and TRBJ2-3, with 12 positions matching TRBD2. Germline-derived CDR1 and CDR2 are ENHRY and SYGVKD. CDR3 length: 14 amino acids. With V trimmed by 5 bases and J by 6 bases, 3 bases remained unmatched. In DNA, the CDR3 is TGTGCCATCAGTCCTAGCGGGAGGGCGGATACGCAGTATTTT. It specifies CAISPSGRADTQYF.

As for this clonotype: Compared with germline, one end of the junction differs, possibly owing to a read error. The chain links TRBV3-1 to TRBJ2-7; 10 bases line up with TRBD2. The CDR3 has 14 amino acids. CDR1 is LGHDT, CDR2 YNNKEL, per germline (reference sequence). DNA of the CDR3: TGCGCCAGCAGCCAAGACGCTAGCGGGGGTACCCAGTACTTC. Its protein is CASSQDASGGTQYF.

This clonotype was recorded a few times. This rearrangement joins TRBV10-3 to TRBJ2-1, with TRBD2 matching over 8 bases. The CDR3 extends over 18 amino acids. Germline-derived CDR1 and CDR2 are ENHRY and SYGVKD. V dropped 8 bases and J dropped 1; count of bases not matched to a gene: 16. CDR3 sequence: CAILPSGASGRSYNEQFF. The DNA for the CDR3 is TGTGCCATCCTCCCCTCCGGGGCTAGCGGGCGTTCCTACAATGAGCAGTTCTTC.

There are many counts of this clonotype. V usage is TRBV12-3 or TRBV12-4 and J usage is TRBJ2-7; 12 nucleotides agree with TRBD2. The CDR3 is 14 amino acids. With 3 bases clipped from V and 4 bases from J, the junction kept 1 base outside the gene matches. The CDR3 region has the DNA TGTGCCAGCAGTTTTACTAGCGGGAGGTACGAGCAGTACTTC. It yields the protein CASSFTSGRYEQYF.

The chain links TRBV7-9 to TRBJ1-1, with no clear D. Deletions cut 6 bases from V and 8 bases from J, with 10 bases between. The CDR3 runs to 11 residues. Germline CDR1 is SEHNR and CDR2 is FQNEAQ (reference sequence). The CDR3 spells CASRTREEAFF. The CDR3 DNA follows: TGTGCCAGCAGGACGAGGGAAGAAGCTTTCTTT.

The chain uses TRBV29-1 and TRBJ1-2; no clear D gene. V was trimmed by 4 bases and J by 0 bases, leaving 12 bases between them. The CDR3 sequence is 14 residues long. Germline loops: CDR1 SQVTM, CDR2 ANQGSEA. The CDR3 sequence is CSVGGSSTNYGYTF. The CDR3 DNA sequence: TGCAGCGTTGGAGGCAGCTCAACTAACTATGGCTACACCTTC.

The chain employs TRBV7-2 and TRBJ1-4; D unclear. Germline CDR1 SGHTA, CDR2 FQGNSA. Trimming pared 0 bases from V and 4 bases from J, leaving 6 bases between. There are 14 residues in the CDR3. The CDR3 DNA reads TGTGCCAGCAGCTTAGCCAGTCTTAATGAAAAACTGTTTTTT. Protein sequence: CASSLASLNEKLFF. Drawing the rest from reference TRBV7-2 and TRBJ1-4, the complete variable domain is GAGVSQSPSNKVTEKGKDVELRCDPISGHTALYWYRQSLGQGLEFLIYFQGNSAPDKSGLPSDRFSAERTGGSVSTLTIQRTQQEDSAVYLCASSLASLNEKLFFGSGTQLSVL.

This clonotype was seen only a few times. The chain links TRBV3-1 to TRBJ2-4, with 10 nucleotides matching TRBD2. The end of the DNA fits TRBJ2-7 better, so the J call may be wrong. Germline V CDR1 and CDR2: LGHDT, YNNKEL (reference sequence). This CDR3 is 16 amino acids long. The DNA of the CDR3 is TGTGCCAGCAGCCAAGAACCTAGCGGGAGTTTATACGAGCAGTACTTC. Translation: CASSQEPSGSLYEQYF.

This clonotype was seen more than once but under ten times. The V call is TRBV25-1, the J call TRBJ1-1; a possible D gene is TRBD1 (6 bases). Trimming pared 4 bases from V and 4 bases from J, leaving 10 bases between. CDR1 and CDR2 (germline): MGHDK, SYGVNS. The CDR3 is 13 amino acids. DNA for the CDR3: TGTGCCAGCAGTGTCACAGGGATCACTGAAGCTTTCTTT. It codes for CASSVTGITEAFF.

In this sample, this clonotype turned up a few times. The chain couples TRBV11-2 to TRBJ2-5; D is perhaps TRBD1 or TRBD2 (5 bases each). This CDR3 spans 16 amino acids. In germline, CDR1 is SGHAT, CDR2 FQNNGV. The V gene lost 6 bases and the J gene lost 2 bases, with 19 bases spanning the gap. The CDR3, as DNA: TGTGCCAGCAGTCTACGGGACCCCTTTTCACAAGAGACCCAGTACTTC. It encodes CASSLRDPFSQETQYF. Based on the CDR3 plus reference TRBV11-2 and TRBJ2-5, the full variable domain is EAGVAQSPRYKIIEKRQSVAFWCNPISGHATLYWYQQILGQGPKLLIQFQNNGVVDDSQLPKDRFSAERLKGVDSTLKIQPAKLEDSAVYLCASSLRDPFSQETQYFGPGTRLLVL.

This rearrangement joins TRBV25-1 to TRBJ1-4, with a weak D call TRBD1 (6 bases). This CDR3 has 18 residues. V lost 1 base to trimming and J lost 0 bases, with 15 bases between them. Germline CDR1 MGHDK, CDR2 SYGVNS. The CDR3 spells CASSESGTRHSTNEKLFF. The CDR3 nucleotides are TGTGCCAGCAGTGAATCCGGGACAAGACATTCAACTAATGAAAAACTGTTTTTT.

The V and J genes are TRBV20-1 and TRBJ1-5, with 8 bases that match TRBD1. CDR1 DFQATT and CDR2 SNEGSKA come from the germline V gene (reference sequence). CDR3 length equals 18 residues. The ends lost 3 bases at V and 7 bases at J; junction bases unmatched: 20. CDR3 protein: CSARFSGGALSNNQPQHF. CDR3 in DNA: TGCAGTGCTAGGTTTTCAGGGGGCGCGTTGTCCAATAACCAGCCCCAGCATTTT.

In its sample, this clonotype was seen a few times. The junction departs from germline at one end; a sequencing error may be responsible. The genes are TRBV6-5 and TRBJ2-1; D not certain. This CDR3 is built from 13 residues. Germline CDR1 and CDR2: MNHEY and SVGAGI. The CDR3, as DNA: TGTGCCAGCAGTAACTCCAGGAGCAATGAGCAGTTCTTC. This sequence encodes CASSNSRSNEQFF.

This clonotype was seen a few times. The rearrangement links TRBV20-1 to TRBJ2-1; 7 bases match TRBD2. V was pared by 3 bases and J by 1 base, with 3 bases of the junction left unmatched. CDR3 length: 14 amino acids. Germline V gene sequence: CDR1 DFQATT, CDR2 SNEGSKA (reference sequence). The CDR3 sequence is CSASLADSYNEQFF. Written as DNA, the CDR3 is TGCAGTGCTAGCCTAGCGGATTCCTACAATGAGCAGTTCTTC.

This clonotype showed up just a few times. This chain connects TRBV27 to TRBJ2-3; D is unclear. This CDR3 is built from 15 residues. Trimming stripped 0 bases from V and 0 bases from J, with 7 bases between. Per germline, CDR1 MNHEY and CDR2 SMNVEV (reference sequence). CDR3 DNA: TGTGCCAGCAGTTTATCAACTGTCAGCACAGATACGCAGTATTTT. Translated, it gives CASSLSTVSTDTQYF.

The CDR3 reads CASSCRTAQETQYF. The CDR3 bases are TGTGCCAGCAGTTGTCGGACTGCCCAAGAGACCCAGTACTTC. The V and J genes are TRBV6-5 and TRBJ2-5, with D possibly TRBD2 on 5 matching bases. CDR1 is MNHEY and CDR2 is SVGAGI in the germline V gene. CDR3 length: 14 residues. The V end was cut by 4 bases, the J end by 1 base, with 10 bases between.